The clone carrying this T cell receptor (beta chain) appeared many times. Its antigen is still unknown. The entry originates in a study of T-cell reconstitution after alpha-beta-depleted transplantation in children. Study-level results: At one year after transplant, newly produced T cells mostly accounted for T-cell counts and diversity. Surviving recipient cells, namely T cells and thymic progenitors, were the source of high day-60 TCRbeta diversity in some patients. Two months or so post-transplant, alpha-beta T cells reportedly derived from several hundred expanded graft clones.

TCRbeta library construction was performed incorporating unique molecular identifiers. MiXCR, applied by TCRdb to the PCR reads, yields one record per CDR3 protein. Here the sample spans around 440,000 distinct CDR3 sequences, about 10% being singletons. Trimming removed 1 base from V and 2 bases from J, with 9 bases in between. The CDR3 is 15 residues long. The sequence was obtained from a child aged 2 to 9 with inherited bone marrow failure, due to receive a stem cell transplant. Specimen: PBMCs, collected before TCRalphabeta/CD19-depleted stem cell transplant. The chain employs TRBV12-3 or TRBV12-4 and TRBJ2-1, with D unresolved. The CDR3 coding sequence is TGTGCCAGCAGTTTAGACGGAACTGCCTACAATGAGCAGTTCTTC. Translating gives CASSLDGTAYNEQFF.